This T cell receptor beta chain was captured by sequencing in a study of CD8 T cells in ankylosing spondylitis. CDR3 length: 13 residues. The trim removed 4 bases at V and 2 bases at J, leaving 2 bases unmatched. Looked up from germline, CDR1 is SGHRS and CDR2 is YFSETQ. Study-wide results and limits: Before this, some motif variants had been reported in reactive arthritis synovial fluid and blood. A TCR beta motif of fewer than ten highly homologous variants seemed to mark ankylosing spondylitis blood.

To note about this clonotype: Its antigen is currently unknown.

TCRdb used MiXCR to reprocess the 5' RACE reads, holding one entry per CDR3 protein. Among about 800,000 distinct CDR3 sequences, approximately 12% were seen once, and the ten largest hold 0.45% to 0.6%. The sequence was collected from a male donor with ankylosing spondylitis. This chain uses TRBV5-1 with TRBJ2-5, with TRBD1 identical over 7 bases. The specimen sequenced was blood, either unsorted or a sorted T cell fraction (not recorded which). As DNA, the CDR3 is TGCGCCAGCAGCCAGGGGGATCAAGAGACCCAGTACTTC. Translating it yields CASSQGDQETQYF.